Sequencing of this T cell receptor (beta chain) was carried out in a study of blood T cell repertoires in COVID-19. In terms of age and location, participants ranged from roughly 18 to 100 years and lived in about 25 US areas. Cohort assignment relied on participant-reported clinical history. V was clipped by 5 bases and J by 5 bases; unmatched bases: 8. This CDR3 comprises 15 residues. The germline CDR1 and CDR2 sequences are LNHDA and SQIVND (reference sequence). As originally analysed: From reference gene primer amplification, estimates of nucleated cell counts were derived. Profiled with immunoSEQ multiplex PCR; TCRdb holds only in-frame clones, not every one. That table gives V, J and clone size, and the DNA gave D and trimming. The sample consists of over 120,000 clones, approximately 79% of them appearing once.

The sequenced sample was PBMCs or T cells enriched from blood (not recorded which). This chain links TRBV19 with TRBJ2-5; 10 bases map to TRBD2. The clonotype comes from a woman in her 50s who had recovered from COVID-19. CDR3 nucleotide sequence: TGTGCCAGTAGTCCTAGCGGGAGATCTCGGGAGACCCAGTACTTC. Protein sequence: CASSPSGRSRETQYF.